What follows describes a single TCR beta chain. Clones were sequenced by immunoSEQ multiplex PCR, and TCRdb holds only the in-frame ones, with some missing. Of 210,000 or so clones listed, 78% are singletons. The data were obtained in a study of blood T cell repertoires in COVID-19. Study background: Spain, Italy and the United States supplied samples that represented acute and convalescent COVID-19. PBMCs, B-cell-depleted T cells, or T cells were the source of the cDNA or gDNA that made up the material.

Looked up from germline, CDR1 is KGHSH and CDR2 is LQKENI. The CDR3 contains 15 residues. The ends lost 6 bases at V and 11 bases at J; junction bases unmatched: 8. The sample comprised peripheral blood. The receptor comes from a woman of 80 years or more with active or convalescent COVID-19. The rearrangement uses TRBV18 and TRBJ1-6, with TRBD1 identical over 12 bases. CDR3 residues: CASSAGTGGFPPLHF. The CDR3 DNA is TGTGCCAGCTCTGCCGGGACAGGGGGCTTCCCACCCCTCCACTTT. The full variable domain, with the rest looked up from reference TRBV18 and TRBJ1-6, is NAGVMQNPRHLVRRRGQEARLRCSPMKGHSHVYWYRQLPEEGLKFMVYLQKENIIDESGMPKERFSAEFPKEGPSILRIQQVVRGDSAAYFCASSAGTGGFPPLHFGNGTRLTVT.